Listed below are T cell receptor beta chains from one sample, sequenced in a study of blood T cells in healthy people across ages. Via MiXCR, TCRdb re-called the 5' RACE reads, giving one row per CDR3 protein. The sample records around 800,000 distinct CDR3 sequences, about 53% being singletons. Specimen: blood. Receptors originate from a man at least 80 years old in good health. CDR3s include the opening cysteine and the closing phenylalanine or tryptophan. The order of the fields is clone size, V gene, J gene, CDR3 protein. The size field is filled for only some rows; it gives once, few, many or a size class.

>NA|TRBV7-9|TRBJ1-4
CASAFDPGGGEKLFF
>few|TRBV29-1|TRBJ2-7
CSVRVGSASDEQYF
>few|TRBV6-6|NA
CASSFEGTHEQYF
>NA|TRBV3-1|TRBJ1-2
CASSYPGTANYGYTF
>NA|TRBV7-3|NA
CASSPRSGKYNEQFF
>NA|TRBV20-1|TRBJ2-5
CSAPRGEGETQYF
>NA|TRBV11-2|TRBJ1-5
CASSLSGQNSNQPQHF
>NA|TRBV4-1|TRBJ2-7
CASSQDGRGYEQYF
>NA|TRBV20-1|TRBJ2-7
CSARAALAGTYEQYF
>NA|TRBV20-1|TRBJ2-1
CSAPASRYNEQFF
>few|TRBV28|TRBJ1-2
CASSSTGYGYTF
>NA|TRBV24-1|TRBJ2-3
CAIEGPGVADTQYF
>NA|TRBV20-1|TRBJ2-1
CSARVTGGSYNEQFF
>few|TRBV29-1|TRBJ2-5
CSGRDIEETQYF
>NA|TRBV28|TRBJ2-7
CASSFRVTYEQYF
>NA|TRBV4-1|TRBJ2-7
CASSQDWGGSGNSYEQYF
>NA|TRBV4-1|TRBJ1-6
CASSQGGGRANSPLHF
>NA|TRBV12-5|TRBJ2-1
CASGSGTSAVHNEQFF
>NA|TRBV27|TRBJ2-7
CASSPGTRRYEQYF
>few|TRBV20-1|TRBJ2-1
CSARDWSGSSYNEQFF
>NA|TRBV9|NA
CASSPTSGQYEQYF
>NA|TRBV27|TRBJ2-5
CASSSGGWQETQYF
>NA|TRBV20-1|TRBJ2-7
CSARGLAPPYEQYF
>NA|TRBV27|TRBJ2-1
CASSPSWGESYNEQFF
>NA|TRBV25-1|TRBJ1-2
CASSESGTGFYGYTF
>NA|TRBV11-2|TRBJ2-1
CASSLPGLSGRVEQFF
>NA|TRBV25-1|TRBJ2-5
CASSESGTETQYF
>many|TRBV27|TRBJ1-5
CASSLQFRGDGNQPQHF
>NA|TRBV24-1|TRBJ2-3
CATSVGGQGVEDMQYF
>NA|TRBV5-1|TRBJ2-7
CASSRGWGSSSYEQYF
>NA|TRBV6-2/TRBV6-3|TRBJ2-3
CASSYSQGGHRYAYF
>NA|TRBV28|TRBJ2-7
CASSLQLPRSYEQYF
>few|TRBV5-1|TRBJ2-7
CASSGLGEQYF
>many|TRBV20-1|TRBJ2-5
CSMDRGKETQYF
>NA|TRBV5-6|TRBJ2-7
CASSSAADRIQYEQYF
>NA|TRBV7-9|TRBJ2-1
CASSPLLAGGRSNEQFF
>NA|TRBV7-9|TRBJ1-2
CASSPRGGEYNHGYTF
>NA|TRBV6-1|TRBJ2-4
CASRHGQGTIQYF
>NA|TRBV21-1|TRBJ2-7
CASSNATHGLAGTSYNEQYF
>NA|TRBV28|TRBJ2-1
CASSLEALSSYNEQFF
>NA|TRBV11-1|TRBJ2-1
CASSLEARDNEQFF
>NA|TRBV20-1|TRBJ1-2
CSASPSPVSYTF
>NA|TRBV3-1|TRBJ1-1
CASGQTGSTSQNTEAFF
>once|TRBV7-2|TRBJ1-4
CASRSRQGGGEKLFF
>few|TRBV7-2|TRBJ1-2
CASSLDRVTGYTF
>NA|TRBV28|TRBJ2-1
CASRSHPSNSYGRRPAYNEQFF
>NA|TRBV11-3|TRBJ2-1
CASSLGTSGRIHEQFF
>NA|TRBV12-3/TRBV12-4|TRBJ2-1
CASRPEGGEQFF
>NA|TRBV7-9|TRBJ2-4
CASSPSGGTGQYF
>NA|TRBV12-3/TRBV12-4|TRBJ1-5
CASSLARQPQHF
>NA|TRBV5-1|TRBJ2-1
CASSIGTSGRASYNEQFF
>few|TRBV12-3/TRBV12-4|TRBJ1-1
CASSSQGWGTEAFF
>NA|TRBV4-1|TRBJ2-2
CASSQGQGAANTGELFF
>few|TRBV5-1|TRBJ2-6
CASSLETSSPGANVLTF
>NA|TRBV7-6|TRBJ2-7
CASSPLSGGVYEQYF